Detailed here is one TCR beta chain. What it binds is not known. Time point here: 2015-2016 season, pre-vaccination. Sorted blood CD4 subsets were sequenced before and after adults received seasonal inactivated influenza vaccine. TCRB was sequenced at Survey level resolution. TCRdb keeps only in-frame clones here, not all; method: immunoSEQ multiplex PCR. The sample has 12,000 or so clones, approximately 80% seen once. Germline CDR1 is SGHNT and CDR2 is YYREEE (reference sequence). Trimming removed 4 bases from V and 2 bases from J; junction bases left unmatched: 8. The CDR3 extends over 16 amino acids. This sample was taken from a study of follicular helper T cells after annual influenza vaccination. Findings and caveats of the study: Plasmablast frequency change correlated with clonality change in ICOS+CD38+ cTfh. Most later recoveries of Day 7 ICOS+CD38+ clones were ICOS-CD38- cTfh.

This sample comprised CXCR5+ CD38- circulating T follicular helper cells from blood, obtained on the day of influenza vaccination. Noted subset: circulating Tfh, non-naive CD4+CXCR5+PD-1+ (ICOS+CD38+ or ICOS-CD38-). The chain uses TRBV5-4 and TRBJ2-1; TRBD2 agrees at 8 bases. This TCR derives from an adult who received the influenza vaccine. CDR3 protein: CASSRDGGVTYNEQFF. In DNA, the CDR3 is TGTGCCAGCAGCCGTGACGGGGGGGTCACCTACAATGAGCAGTTCTTC.